The subject of this entry is one T cell receptor (beta chain). Authors' analysis steps: Counts of nucleated cells, estimated from reference gene primer amplification, were obtained. TCRdb's table, derived via immunoSEQ multiplex PCR, lists solely in-frame clones and lacks some. The V and J calls and the clone size are those of that table, but D and trimming were determined from the DNA. Seen here are fewer than 450,000 clones, 88% observed once, and the top ten hold 10% to 15%. The data originate from a study of blood T cell repertoires in COVID-19. Seattle's enrolled individuals joined amid active infection and were then monitored longitudinally. This TCR was recovered from a woman aged 45-65 years with COVID-19, enrolled during active disease. Material: peripheral blood.

The CDR3, as DNA: TGTGCCAGCAGTTTCGGACAGGGGGTATCACCCCTCCACTTT. Translation: CASSFGQGVSPLHF. The gene calls are TRBV3-1 (or the pseudogene TRBV3-2) and TRBJ1-6, with 10 bases fitting TRBD1. The CDR3 consists of 14 residues. J lost 10 bases, V lost 6 bases, and 6 bases had no gene match. Germline CDR1 LGHDT, CDR2 YNNKEL (reference sequence).